The 24 T cell receptor beta chains listed next were all sequenced from one sample in a study of blood T cell repertoires in COVID-19. Measured with immunoSEQ multiplex PCR; TCRdb has only the in-frame clones, and not every one. The sample lists 200,000 or so clones, approximately 90% occurring once. Sequenced material: peripheral blood. The receptors derive from a young man with COVID-19, enrolled during active disease.

The chain links TRBV7-6 to TRBJ2-7, with TRBD2 matching 9 bases. The germline V gene has CDR1 SGHVS and CDR2 FNYEAQ. The CDR3 spans 16 residues. J gave up 2 bases and V 1 base, and 6 bases lay outside the gene matches. As DNA, the CDR3 is TGTGCCAGCAGCTTAGAGACTAGCGGTAACACCTACGAGCAGTACTTC. This encodes CASSLETSGNTYEQYF. The whole variable domain, remainder taken from reference TRBV7-6 and TRBJ2-7, is GAGVSQSPRYKVTKRGQDVALRCDPISGHVSLYWYRQALGQGPEFLTYFNYEAQQDKSGLPNDRFSAERPEGSISTLTIQRTEQRDSAMYRCASSLETSGNTYEQYFGPGTRLTVT.

A few counts support this clone. Other DNA variants within this sample encode the same CDR3. The chain carries TRBV28 and TRBJ1-5, with 10 bases matching TRBD1. The CDR3 runs 14 residues. The ends lost 6 bases at V and 3 bases at J; junction bases unmatched: 2. CDR1 MDHEN and CDR2 SYDVKM come from the germline V gene. CDR3 sequence: CASRTGGYNQPQHF. The CDR3 nucleotides are TGTGCCAGCAGGACAGGGGGCTACAATCAGCCCCAGCATTTT.

The V call is TRBV19, the J call TRBJ2-1, with no clear D. The germline gives CDR1 LNHDA, CDR2 SQIVND (reference sequence). This CDR3 spans 13 amino acids. The V end was cut by 4 bases, the J end by 4 bases, with 8 bases between. CDR3 nucleotides: TGTGCCAGTAGTAAATCCCTGTACAATGAGCAGTTCTTC. Amino acids: CASSKSLYNEQFF.

This chain joins TRBV12-3 or TRBV12-4 and TRBJ1-4; 8 bases fit TRBD1. The V gene end was trimmed by 6 bases and the J gene end by 5 bases; junction bases not matched to a gene: 2. The CDR3 loop spans 13 amino acids. The CDR3 sequence: CASRTGENEKLFF. In DNA, the CDR3 is TGTGCCAGCAGGACAGGGGAGAATGAAAAACTGTTTTTT.

This clone was recorded a few times. The chain couples TRBV14 to TRBJ1-1; D is unclear. This CDR3 is 16 amino acids long. V was clipped by 1 base and J by 5 bases, with 17 bases between them. The germline V gene has CDR1 SGHDN and CDR2 FVKESK. The CDR3 coding sequence is TGTGCCAGCAGCCAAGTACTAGGCATAGCATGGACTGAAGCTTTCTTT. Its protein is CASSQVLGIAWTEAFF.

This chain uses TRBV5-5 with TRBJ2-7; possibly TRBD1 for D (5 bases). In germline, CDR1 is SGHKS, CDR2 YYEKEE (reference sequence). The CDR3 is 13 residues long. The germline V and J ends were trimmed by 0 bases and 2 bases, with 6 bases remaining between them. CDR3 region: CASSLAGPYEQYF. The CDR3 bases are TGTGCCAGCAGCTTGGCAGGGCCCTACGAGCAGTACTTC.

This chain uses TRBV5-1 with TRBJ2-7, with 9 bases lining up with TRBD2. The J segment lost 6 bases and the V segment lost 4 bases, leaving 11 bases of the junction unmatched. This CDR3 contains 15 residues. In germline, CDR1 is SGHRS, CDR2 YFSETQ. CDR3 residues: CASSRSGGPSGEQYF. The CDR3 coding sequence is TGCGCCAGCAGCCGTAGCGGGGGACCCTCCGGCGAGCAGTACTTC.

This chain uses TRBV18 with TRBJ2-5; tentatively, D is TRBD2 (6 bases). V lost 6 bases and J lost 5, with 25 bases in between. The CDR3 sequence is 17 residues long. The germline V gene has CDR1 KGHSH and CDR2 LQKENI. The CDR3 here is CASSTNHRRRAGETQYF. DNA for the CDR3: TGTGCCAGCTCCACCAATCACCGCCGGAGGGCCGGGGAGACCCAGTACTTC.

CDR3 region: CASSHGAGAYEQYF. The CDR3 DNA follows: TGTGCCAGCAGCCACGGAGCGGGGGCCTACGAGCAGTACTTC. The V call is TRBV3-1 (or the pseudogene TRBV3-2), the J call TRBJ2-7; TRBD2 matches at 8 bases. The CDR3 extends over 14 amino acids. Losses at the gene ends were 3 bases for V and 2 bases for J; bases not matched to a gene: 3. Germline values: CDR1 LGHDT, CDR2 YNNKEL (reference sequence).

The chain combines TRBV27 with TRBJ2-7; 7 bases fit TRBD1. The CDR3 length is 13 residues. J gave up 6 bases and V 5 bases, and 7 bases lay outside the gene matches. In germline, CDR1 is MNHEY, CDR2 SMNVEV (reference sequence). The CDR3 here is CASSPPNRGEQYF. CDR3 DNA: TGTGCCAGCAGTCCCCCGAACAGGGGCGAGCAGTACTTC.

This chain links TRBV6-6 with TRBJ1-2; D gene ambiguous. Germline V lookup: CDR1 MNHNY, CDR2 SVGAGI (reference sequence). The CDR3 covers 14 residues. V was trimmed by 5 bases and J by 7 bases, leaving 17 bases between them. The CDR3 sequence: CASSPNDRVAGYTF. In nucleotides, the CDR3 is TGTGCCAGCAGTCCGAACGACCGGGTCGCTGGCTACACCTTC.

This clone was recorded only once. CDR3 DNA sequence: TGTGCCAGCTCAGGACAGAGAGCGGATGAAAAACTGTTTTTT. It translates to CASSGQRADEKLFF. The rearrangement joins TRBV18 to TRBJ1-4; tentatively, D is TRBD1 (6 bases). The V end was cut by 5 bases, the J end by 6 bases, with 13 bases between. Germline V gene data show CDR1 as KGHSH and CDR2 as LQKENI. There are 14 residues in the CDR3.

J is TRBJ1-2 and V is TRBV3-1 (or the pseudogene TRBV3-2), with TRBD1 identical over 8 bases. J lost 4 bases, V lost 0 bases, and 4 bases had no gene match. The CDR3 totals 15 residues. Germline V CDR1 and CDR2: LGHDT, YNNKEL (reference sequence). As DNA, the CDR3 is TGTGCCAGCAGCCAAGAACAGGGGGTAGGCTATGGCTACACCTTC. Translating it yields CASSQEQGVGYGYTF.

The chain has TRBV7-2 and TRBJ2-1; tentative D call: TRBD1 (5 bases). Germline CDR1 reads SGHTA; CDR2 reads FQGNSA. This CDR3 contains 13 residues. Between the trimmed V and J ends, which lost 4 bases and 10 bases, there was a span of 14 bases. The CDR3 nucleotides read TGTGCCAGCAGCTACTTTCAAGGGGCAGAGCAGTTCTTC. This codes for CASSYFQGAEQFF.

The chain combines TRBV6-1 with TRBJ1-5, with a weak D call TRBD1 (5 bases). Germline CDR1 reads MNHNS; CDR2 reads SASEGT. The CDR3 runs to 14 residues. V lost 2 bases and J 6 bases, leaving 11 bases between the germline ends. The CDR3 region has the DNA TGTGCCAGCAGTGAAAGGGAGGGGAGTCAGCCCCAGCATTTT. Protein product: CASSEREGSQPQHF.

The chain recombines TRBV6-2 or TRBV6-3 with TRBJ1-6; TRBD1 is a possible D gene (5 bases). Germline CDR1 reads MNHEY; CDR2 reads SVGEGT. The CDR3 is 14 amino acids. Trimming stripped 4 bases from V and 8 bases from J, with 12 bases between. CDR3 loop: CASSSGSGDSPLHF. The CDR3 nucleotides are TGTGCCAGCAGTTCTGGTTCGGGGGATTCACCCCTCCACTTT.

The rearrangement links TRBV6-5 to TRBJ2-7; perhaps TRBD2 as D (6 bases). Germline CDR1 is MNHEY and CDR2 is SVGAGI. The CDR3 has 15 residues. The V end was cut by 0 bases, the J end by 4 bases, with 13 bases between. As DNA, the CDR3 is TGTGCCAGCAGTTACTCGGGCGGGATTGGGTACGAGCAGTACTTC. It translates to CASSYSGGIGYEQYF.

This rearrangement joins TRBV6-2 or TRBV6-3 to TRBJ1-5; 7 bases match TRBD1. J lost 13 bases, V lost 2 bases, and 8 bases had no gene match. There are 13 residues in the CDR3. CDR1 MNHEY and CDR2 SVGEGT come from the germline V gene. CDR3 protein: CASSYDRATVQHF. For the CDR3, the DNA is TGTGCCAGCAGTTACGACAGGGCTACGGTACAGCATTTT.

This clone has just a few counts. The chain couples TRBV7-9 to TRBJ1-6, with TRBD1 as a possible D gene (5 bases). Trimming shortened V by 5 bases and J by 7 bases, and 18 bases separated the two germline ends. The CDR3 has 16 residues. CDR1 is SEHNR and CDR2 is FQNEAQ in the germline V gene (reference sequence). The CDR3 coding sequence is TGTGCCAGCAGCCCTCCGTTCAGGGCTGAAAATTCACCCCTCCACTTT. Translated, it gives CASSPPFRAENSPLHF.

The chain couples TRBV4-1 to TRBJ1-6, with D unresolved. V was pared by 0 bases and J by 10 bases, with 10 bases between. This CDR3 has 14 residues. CDR1 is MGHRA and CDR2 is YSYEKL in the germline V gene. The CDR3 DNA reads as TGCGCCAGCAGCCAAGATTGGAGTCACTCACCCCTCCACTTT. Translation gives CASSQDWSHSPLHF.

This rearrangement joins TRBV5-5 to TRBJ1-5, with D uncertain. CDR1 SGHKS and CDR2 YYEKEE come from the germline V gene (reference sequence). The CDR3 covers 14 residues. V was trimmed by 4 bases and J by 5 bases, leaving 13 bases between them. CDR3 coding DNA: TGTGCCAGCAGCCGGAGGGTTTCGGATCAGCCCCAGCATTTT. Translating it yields CASSRRVSDQPQHF.

The genes are TRBV7-9 and TRBJ1-6; 8 positions agree with TRBD1. CDR1 SEHNR and CDR2 FQNEAQ come from the germline V gene (reference sequence). The CDR3 spans 14 residues. The J segment lost 9 bases and the V segment lost 1 base, leaving 2 bases of the junction unmatched. The CDR3 DNA reads TGTGCCAGCAGCTTAGGGACAGGGACTTCACCCCTCCACTTT. It encodes CASSLGTGTSPLHF. Complete variable domain (other parts from reference TRBV7-9 and TRBJ1-6): DTGVSQNPRHKITKRGQNVTFRCDPISEHNRLYWYRQTLGQGPEFLTYFQNEAQLEKSRLLSDRFSAERPKGSFSTLEIQRTEQGDSAMYLCASSLGTGTSPLHFGNGTRLTVT.

This clone was seen once. The gene calls are TRBV13 and TRBJ1-1; possibly TRBD1 for D (5 bases). The CDR3 length is 15 residues. V was pared by 2 bases and J by 0 bases, with 10 bases between. Germline V gene sequence: CDR1 PRHDT, CDR2 FYEKMQ (reference sequence). The CDR3 is CASSLSQGMNTEAFF. The CDR3 DNA sequence: TGTGCCAGCAGCTTATCTCAGGGAATGAACACTGAAGCTTTCTTT.

The chain joins TRBV6-2 or TRBV6-3 to TRBJ1-6; 7 positions match TRBD1. CDR1 is MNHEY, CDR2 SVGEGT, per germline. The V and J ends lost 5 bases and 10 bases, in that order; junction bases with no gene match: 11. There are 15 residues in the CDR3. CDR3 bases: TGTGCCAGCAGTAAAACCGACAGGGCGAGGTCACCCCTCCACTTT. Protein: CASSKTDRARSPLHF.